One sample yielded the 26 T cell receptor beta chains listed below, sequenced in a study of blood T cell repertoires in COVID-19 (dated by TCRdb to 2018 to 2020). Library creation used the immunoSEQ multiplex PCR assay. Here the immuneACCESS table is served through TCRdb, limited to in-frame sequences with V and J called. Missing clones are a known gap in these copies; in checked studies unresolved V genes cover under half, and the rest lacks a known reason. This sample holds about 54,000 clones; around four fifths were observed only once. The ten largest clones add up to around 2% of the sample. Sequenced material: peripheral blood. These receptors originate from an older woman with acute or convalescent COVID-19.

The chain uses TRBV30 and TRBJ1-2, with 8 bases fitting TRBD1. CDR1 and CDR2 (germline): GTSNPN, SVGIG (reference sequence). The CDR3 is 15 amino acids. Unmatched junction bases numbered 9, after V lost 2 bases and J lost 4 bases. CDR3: CAWSSTKDRAYGYTF. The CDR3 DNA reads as TGTGCCTGGAGTTCTACGAAGGACAGGGCCTATGGCTACACCTTC.

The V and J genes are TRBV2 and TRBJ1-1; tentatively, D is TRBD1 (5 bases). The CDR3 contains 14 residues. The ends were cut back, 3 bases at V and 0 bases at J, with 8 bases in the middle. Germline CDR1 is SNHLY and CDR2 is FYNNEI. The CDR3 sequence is CASSDREMNTEAFF. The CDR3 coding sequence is TGTGCCAGCAGTGACAGGGAAATGAACACTGAAGCTTTCTTT.

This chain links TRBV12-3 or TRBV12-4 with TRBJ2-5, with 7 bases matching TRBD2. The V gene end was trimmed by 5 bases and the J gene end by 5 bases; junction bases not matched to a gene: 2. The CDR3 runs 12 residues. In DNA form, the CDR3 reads TGTGCCAGCAGTACGACTAGCGAGACCCAGTACTTC. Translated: CASSTTSETQYF.

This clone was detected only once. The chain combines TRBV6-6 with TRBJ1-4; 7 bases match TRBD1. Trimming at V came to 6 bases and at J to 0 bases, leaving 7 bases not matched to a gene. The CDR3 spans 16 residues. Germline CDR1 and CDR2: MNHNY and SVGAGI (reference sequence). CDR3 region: CASSTTGSATNEKLFF. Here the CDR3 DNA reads TGTGCCAGCAGCACGACAGGGAGTGCAACTAATGAAAAACTGTTTTTT.

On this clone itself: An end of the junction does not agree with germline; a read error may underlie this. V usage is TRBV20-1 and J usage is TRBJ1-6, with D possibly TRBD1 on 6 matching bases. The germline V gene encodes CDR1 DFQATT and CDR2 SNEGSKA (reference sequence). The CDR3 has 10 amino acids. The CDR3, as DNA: TGCAGTGCTAGAAAGGTGGAGGACAGCTTT. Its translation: CSARKVEDSF.

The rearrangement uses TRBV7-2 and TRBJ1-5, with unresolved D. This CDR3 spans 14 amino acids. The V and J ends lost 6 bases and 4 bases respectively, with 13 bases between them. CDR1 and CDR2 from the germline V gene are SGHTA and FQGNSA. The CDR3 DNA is TGTGCCAGCAGTTCCAAAATCGGGAATCAGCCCCAGCATTTT. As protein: CASSSKIGNQPQHF.

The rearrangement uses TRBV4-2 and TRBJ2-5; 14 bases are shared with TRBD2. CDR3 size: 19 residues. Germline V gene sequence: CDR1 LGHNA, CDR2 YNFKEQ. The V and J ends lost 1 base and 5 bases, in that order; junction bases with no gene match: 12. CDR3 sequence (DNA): TGTGCCAGCAGCCAAGGGGGACTAGCGGGGGTAGGTTTTACGGAGACCCAGTACTTC. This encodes CASSQGGLAGVGFTETQYF.

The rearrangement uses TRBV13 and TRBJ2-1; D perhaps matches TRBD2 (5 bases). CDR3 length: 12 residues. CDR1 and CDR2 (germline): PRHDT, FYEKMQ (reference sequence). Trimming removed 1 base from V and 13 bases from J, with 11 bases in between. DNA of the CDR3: TGTGCCAGCAGCTTAGAGCGGCAGTCCCAGTTCTTC. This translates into CASSLERQSQFF.

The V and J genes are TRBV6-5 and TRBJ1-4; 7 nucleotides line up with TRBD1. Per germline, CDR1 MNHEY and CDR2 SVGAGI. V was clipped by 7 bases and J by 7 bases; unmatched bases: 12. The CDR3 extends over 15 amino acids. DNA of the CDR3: TGTGCCAGCAAACCGGACAGGCCGGCTAGTGAAAAACTGTTTTTT. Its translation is CASKPDRPASEKLFF.

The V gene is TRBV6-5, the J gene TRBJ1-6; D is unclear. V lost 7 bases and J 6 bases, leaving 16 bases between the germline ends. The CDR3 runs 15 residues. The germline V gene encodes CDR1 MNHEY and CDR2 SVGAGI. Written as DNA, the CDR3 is TGTGCCAGCACTACGGTGGCGGGATTTAATTCACCCCTCCACTTT. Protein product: CASTTVAGFNSPLHF.

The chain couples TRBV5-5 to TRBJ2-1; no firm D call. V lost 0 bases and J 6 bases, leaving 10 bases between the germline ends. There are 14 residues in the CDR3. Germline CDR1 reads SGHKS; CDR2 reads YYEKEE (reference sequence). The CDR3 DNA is TGTGCCAGCAGCTTGGACAGTACCAGCAATGAGCAGTTCTTC. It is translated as CASSLDSTSNEQFF.

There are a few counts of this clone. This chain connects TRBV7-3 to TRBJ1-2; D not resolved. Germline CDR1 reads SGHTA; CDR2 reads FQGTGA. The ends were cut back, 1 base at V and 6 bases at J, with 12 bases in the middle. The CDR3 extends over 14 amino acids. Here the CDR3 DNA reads TGTGCCAGCAGCTTAAATGGACTTTTGAATGGCTACACCTTC. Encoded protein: CASSLNGLLNGYTF.

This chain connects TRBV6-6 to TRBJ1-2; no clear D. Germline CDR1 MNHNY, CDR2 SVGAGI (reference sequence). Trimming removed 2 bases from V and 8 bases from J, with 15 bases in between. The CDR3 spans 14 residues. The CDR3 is CASSYVKGAGGYTF. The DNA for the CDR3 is TGTGCCAGCAGTTACGTAAAAGGTGCCGGGGGCTACACCTTC.

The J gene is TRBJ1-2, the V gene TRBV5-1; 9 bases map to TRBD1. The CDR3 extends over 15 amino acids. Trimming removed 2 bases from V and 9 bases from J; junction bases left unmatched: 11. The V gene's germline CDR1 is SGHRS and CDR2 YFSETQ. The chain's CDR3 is CASSFFPGQGLSYTF. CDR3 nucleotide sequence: TGCGCCAGCAGCTTCTTCCCGGGACAGGGTCTCAGCTACACCTTC.

The CDR3 DNA sequence: TGTGCCAGCTCACCACGCCAGGGGGAAGCTTTCTTT. It encodes CASSPRQGEAFF. The rearrangement links TRBV18 to TRBJ1-1; D is perhaps TRBD1 (6 bases). V lost 1 base and J 8 bases, leaving 8 bases between the germline ends. This CDR3 spans 12 amino acids. CDR1 and CDR2 (germline): KGHSH, LQKENI.

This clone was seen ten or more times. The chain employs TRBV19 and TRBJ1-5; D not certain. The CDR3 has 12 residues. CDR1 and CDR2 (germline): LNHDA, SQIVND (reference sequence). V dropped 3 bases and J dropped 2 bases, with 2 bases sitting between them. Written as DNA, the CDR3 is TGTGCCAGTAGTATCGGCAATCAGCCCCAGCATTTT. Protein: CASSIGNQPQHF.

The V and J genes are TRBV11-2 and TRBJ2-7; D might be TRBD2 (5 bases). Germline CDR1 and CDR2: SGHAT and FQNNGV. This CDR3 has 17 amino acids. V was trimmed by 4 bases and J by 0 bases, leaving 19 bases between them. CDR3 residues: CASSSQSNSVSSYEQYF. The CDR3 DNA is TGTGCCAGCAGCTCCCAATCCAATAGCGTAAGCTCCTACGAGCAGTACTTC.

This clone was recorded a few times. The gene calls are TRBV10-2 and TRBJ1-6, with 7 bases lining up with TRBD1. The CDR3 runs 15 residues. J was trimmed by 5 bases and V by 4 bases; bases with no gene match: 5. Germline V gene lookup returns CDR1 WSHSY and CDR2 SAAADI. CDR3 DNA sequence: TGCGCCAGCAGTGTAGCACAGGGGCATAATTCACCCCTCCACTTT. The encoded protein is CASSVAQGHNSPLHF.

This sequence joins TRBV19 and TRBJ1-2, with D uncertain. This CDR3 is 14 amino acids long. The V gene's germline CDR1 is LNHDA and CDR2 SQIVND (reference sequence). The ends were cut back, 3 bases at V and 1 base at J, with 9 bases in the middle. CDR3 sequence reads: CASSMKQFNYGYTF. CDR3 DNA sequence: TGTGCCAGTAGTATGAAACAGTTTAACTATGGCTACACCTTC.

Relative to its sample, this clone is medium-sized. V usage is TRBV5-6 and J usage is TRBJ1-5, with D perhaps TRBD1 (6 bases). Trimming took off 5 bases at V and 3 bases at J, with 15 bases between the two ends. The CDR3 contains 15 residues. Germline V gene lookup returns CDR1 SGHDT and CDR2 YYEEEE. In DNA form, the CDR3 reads TGTGCCAGCAGTTCAGCGGGACACCACAATCAGCCCCAGCATTTT. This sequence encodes CASSSAGHHNQPQHF.

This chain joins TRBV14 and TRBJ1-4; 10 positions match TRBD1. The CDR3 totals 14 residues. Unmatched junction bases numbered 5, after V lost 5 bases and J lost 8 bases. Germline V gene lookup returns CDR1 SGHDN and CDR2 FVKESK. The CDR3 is CASSWDRGGEKLFF. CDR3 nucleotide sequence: TGTGCCAGCAGCTGGGACAGGGGAGGAGAAAAACTGTTTTTT.

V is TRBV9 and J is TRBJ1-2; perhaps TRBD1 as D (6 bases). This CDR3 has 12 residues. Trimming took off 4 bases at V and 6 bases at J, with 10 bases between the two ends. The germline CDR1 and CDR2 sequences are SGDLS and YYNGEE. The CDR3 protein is CASSLGQNGYTF. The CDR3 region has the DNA TGTGCCAGCAGCTTAGGACAGAATGGCTACACCTTC.

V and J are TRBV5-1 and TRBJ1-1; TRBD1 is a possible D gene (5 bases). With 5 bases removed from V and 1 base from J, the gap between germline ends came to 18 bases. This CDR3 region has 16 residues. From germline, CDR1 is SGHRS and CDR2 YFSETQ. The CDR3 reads CASSPLSGLRNTEAFF. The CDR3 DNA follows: TGCGCCAGCAGTCCCCTATCAGGGCTGAGGAACACTGAAGCTTTCTTT.

DNA of the CDR3: TGTGCCAGCAGCTTTTCGGCAGGGTCCTACACCTTC. This sequence encodes CASSFSAGSYTF. This rearrangement joins TRBV5-5 to TRBJ1-2; possible D gene TRBD1, 5 bases. The CDR3 covers 12 residues. In germline, CDR1 is SGHKS, CDR2 YYEKEE (reference sequence). The V end lost 2 bases, the J end lost 10 bases, and 12 bases lay between the germline ends. The full variable domain, its missing parts supplied by reference TRBV5-5 and TRBJ1-2, is DAGVTQSPTHLIKTRGQQVTLRCSPISGHKSVSWYQQVLGQGPQFIFQYYEKEERGRGNFPDRFSARQFPNYSSELNVNALLLGDSALYLCASSFSAGSYTFGSGTRLTVV.

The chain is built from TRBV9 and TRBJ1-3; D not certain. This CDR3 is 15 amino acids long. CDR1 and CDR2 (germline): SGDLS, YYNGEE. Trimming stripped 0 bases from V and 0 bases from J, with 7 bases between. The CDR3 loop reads CASSVDGNSGNTIYF. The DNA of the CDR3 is TGTGCCAGCAGCGTAGACGGGAACTCTGGAAACACCATATATTTT. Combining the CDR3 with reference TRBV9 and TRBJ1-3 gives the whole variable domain DSGVTQTPKHLITATGQRVTLRCSPRSGDLSVYWYQQSLDQGLQFLIQYYNGEERAKGNILERFSAQQFPDLHSELNLSSLELGDSALYFCASSVDGNSGNTIYFGEGSWLTVV.

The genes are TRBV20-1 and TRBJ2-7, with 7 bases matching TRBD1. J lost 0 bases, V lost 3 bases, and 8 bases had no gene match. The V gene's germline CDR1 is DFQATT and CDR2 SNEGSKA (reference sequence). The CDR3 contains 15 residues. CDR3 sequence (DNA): TGCAGTGCTAGTGTGTCCGGGACAGTCTCCTACGAGCAGTACTTC. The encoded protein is CSASVSGTVSYEQYF.